This T cell receptor beta chain was captured in a study of shared clonotypes between healthy human individuals. In unsorted samples, genomic DNA was obtained using 90 million to 95 million PBMCs. Trimming pared 4 bases from V and 3 bases from J, leaving 13 bases between. Germline assignment: CDR1 KGHSH and CDR2 LQKENI. This CDR3 comprises 14 residues. Findings and limits, study-wide: The genetic and exposure-history diversity represented was limited by few donors.

Deep level was the assay's run setting. Original data processing: ImmunoSEQ sequences covered only the junction and lacked quality scores; filtering therefore differed. Sequencing was performed with immunoSEQ multiplex PCR; in TCRdb, only in-frame clones are kept and a portion is missing. The D gene and trimming were derived from the DNA, and the V and J assignments and clone size from that table. The top ten clones hold around 13% of a sample with about 500,000 clones, roughly three quarters of them seen once. In regard to this clone: Antigen: not known.

This chain links TRBV18 with TRBJ2-7; perhaps TRBD1 as D (5 bases). This receptor was taken from a woman in her 40s in good health. Some clones in this sample may be carry-over from other donors' samples. The sequenced sample consisted of PBMCs. The CDR3 reads CASSHDSHGYEQYF. The CDR3 DNA follows: TGTGCCAGCTCACACGACAGTCACGGCTACGAGCAGTACTTC.